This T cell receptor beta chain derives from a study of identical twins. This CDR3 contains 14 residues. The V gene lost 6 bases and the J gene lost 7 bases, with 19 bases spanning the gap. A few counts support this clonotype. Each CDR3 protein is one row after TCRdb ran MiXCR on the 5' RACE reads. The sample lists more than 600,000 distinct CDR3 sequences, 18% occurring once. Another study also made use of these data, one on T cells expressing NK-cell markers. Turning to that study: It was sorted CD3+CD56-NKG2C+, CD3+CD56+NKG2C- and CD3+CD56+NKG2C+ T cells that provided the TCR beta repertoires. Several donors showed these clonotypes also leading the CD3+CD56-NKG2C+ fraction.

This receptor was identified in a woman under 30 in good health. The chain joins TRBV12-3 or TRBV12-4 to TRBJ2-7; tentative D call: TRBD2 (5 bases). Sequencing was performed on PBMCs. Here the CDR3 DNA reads TGTGCCAGCAGCCGCGCGGAAGGGCCGGGGGAGCAGTACTTC. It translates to CASSRAEGPGEQYF.